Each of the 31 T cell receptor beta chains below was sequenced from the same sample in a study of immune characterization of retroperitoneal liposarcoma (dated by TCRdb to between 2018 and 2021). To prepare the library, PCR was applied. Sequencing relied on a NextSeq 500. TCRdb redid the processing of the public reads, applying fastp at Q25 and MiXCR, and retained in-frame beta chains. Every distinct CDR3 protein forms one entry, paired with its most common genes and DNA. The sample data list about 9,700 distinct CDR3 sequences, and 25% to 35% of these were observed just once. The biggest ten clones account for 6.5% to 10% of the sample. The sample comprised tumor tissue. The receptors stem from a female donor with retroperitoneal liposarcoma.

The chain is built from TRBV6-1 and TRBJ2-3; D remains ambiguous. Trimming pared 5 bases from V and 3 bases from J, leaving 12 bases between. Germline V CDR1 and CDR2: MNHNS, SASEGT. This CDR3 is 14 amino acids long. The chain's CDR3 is CASSYAADTDTQYF. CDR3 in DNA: TGTGCCAGCAGTTACGCGGCGGATACAGATACGCAGTATTTT.

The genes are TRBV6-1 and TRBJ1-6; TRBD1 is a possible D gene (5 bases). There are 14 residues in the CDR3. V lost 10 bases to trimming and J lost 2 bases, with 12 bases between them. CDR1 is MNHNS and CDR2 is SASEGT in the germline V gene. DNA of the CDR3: TGTGCCACCACCCAGGGTGCCTATAATTCACCCCTCCACTTT. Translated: CATTQGAYNSPLHF.

The CDR3 DNA reads TGTGCCAGCAAAGAAGTCACAGGGGATTACGAGCAGTACTTC. Its translation is CASKEVTGDYEQYF. The genes are TRBV6-1 and TRBJ2-1; the match to TRBD1 covers 7 bases. Matching the DNA end better, TRBJ2-7 makes the J call doubtful. Looked up from germline, CDR1 is MNHNS and CDR2 is SASEGT. The CDR3 runs to 14 residues.

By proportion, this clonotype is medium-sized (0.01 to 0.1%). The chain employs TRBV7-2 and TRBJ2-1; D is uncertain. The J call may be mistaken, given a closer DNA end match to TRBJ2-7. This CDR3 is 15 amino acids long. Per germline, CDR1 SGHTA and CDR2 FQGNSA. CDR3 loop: CASNSRWVSYNEQYF. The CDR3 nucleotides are TGTGCCAGCAATTCCCGGTGGGTTTCCTACAATGAGCAGTACTTC.

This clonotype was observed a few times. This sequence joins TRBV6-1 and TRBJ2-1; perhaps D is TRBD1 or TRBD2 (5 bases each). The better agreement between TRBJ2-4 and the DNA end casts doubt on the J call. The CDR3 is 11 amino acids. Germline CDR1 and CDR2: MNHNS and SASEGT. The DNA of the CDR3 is TGTGCCAGCAACGCCGAGGGGTTTCAGTACTTC. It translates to CASNAEGFQYF.

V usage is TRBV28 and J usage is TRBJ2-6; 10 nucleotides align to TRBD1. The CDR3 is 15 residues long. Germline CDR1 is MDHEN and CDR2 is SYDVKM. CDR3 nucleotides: TGTGTCACCCGACAGGGGGCCACTGGGGCCAACGTCCTGACTTTC. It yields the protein CVTRQGATGANVLTF. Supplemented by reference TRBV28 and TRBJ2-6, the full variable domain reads DVKVTQSSRYLVKRTGEKVFLECVQDMDHENMFWYRQDPGLGLRLIYFSYDVKMKEKGDIPEGYSVSREKKERFSLILESASTNQTSMYLCVTRQGATGANVLTFGAGSRLTVL.

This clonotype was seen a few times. The CDR3 spells CASSSRGMTSYEQYF. CDR3 bases: TGTGCCAGCAGTTCACGGGGTATGACTTCGTACGAGCAGTACTTC. J is TRBJ2-1 and V is TRBV6-1, with D possibly being TRBD2 (5 bases). With the DNA end fitting TRBJ2-7 better, the J assignment may be wrong. Germline V gives CDR1 MNHNS, CDR2 SASEGT. The CDR3 length is 15 residues.

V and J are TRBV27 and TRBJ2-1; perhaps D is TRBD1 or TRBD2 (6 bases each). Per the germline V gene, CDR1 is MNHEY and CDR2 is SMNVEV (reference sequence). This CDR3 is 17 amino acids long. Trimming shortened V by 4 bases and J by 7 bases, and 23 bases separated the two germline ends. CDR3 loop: CASSSYGRGRKNNEQFF. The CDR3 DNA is TGTGCCAGCAGTTCATACGGACGGGGGCGAAAAAATAATGAGCAGTTCTTC.

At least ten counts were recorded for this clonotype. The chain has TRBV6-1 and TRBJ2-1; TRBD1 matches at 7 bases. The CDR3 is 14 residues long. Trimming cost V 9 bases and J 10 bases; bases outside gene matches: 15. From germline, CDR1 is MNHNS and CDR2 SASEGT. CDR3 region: CARDRTGFYYEQFF. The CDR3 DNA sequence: TGTGCCAGGGATCGGACAGGCTTCTACTACGAGCAGTTCTTC.

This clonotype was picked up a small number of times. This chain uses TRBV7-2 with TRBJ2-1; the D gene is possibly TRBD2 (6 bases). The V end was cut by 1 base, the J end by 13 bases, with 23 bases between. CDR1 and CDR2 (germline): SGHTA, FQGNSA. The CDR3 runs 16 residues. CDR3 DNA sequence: TGTGCCAGCAGCTTAGGTTCCGCGGGGTCCCAAGAGACCCAGTTCTTC. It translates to CASSLGSAGSQETQFF.

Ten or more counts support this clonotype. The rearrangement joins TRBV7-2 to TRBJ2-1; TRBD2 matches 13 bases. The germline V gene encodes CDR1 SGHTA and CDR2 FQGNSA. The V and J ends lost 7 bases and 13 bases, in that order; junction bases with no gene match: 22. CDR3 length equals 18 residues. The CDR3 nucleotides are TGTGCCAGCATGCTCGGGACTAGCGGGATCGCGGGGGGGGAGACCCAGTTCTTC. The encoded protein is CASMLGTSGIAGGETQFF.

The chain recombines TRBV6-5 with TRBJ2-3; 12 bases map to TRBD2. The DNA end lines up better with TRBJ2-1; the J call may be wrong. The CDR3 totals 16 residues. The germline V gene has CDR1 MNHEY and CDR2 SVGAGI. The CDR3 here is CASSYDSSGGAGEQFF. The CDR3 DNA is TGTGCCAGCAGTTACGATTCTAGCGGGGGGGCCGGTGAGCAGTTCTTC.

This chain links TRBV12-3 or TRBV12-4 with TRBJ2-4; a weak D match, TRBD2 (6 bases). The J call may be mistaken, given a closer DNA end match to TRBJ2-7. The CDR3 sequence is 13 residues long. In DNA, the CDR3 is TGTGCCAGCAGCCCGGAGGGGTTCTACGAGCAGTACTTC. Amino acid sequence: CASSPEGFYEQYF.

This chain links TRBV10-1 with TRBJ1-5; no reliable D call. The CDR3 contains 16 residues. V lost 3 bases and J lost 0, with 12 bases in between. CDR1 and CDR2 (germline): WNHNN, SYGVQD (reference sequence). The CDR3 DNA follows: TGCGCCAGCAGTGATCTGTCCGGGGATAGCAATCAGCCCCAGCATTTT. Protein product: CASSDLSGDSNQPQHF.

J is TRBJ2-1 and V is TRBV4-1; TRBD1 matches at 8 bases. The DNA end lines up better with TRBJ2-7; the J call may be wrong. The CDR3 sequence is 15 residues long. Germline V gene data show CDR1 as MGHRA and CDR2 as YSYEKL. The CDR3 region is CASSQPRGPSYEQYF. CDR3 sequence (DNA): TGCGCCAGCAGCCAACCCAGGGGGCCCTCCTACGAGCAGTACTTC.

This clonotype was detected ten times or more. In nucleotides, the CDR3 is TGTGCCAGCAGTGAAGGGGACAGGGGCGAGCAGTACTTC. Residues: CASSEGDRGEQYF. The J gene is TRBJ2-4, the V gene TRBV6-1, with 10 bases lining up with TRBD1. The DNA end favors TRBJ2-7, so the J call may be wrong. CDR1 is MNHNS and CDR2 is SASEGT in the germline V gene. This CDR3 comprises 13 residues.

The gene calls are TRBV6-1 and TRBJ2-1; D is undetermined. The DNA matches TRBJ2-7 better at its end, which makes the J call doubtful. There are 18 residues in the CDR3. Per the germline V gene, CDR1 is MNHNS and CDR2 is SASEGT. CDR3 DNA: TGTGCCAGCAGTTACTACGCTGACCTCCCCGGGTCCTACAATGAGCAGTACTTC. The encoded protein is CASSYYADLPGSYNEQYF.

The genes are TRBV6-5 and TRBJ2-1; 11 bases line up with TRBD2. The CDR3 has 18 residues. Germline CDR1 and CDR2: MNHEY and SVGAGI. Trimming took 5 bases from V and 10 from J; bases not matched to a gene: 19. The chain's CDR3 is CASSERLAGPIHLGEQFF. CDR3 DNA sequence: TGTGCCAGCAGTGAACGACTAGCGGGACCAATACATCTCGGCGAGCAGTTCTTC.

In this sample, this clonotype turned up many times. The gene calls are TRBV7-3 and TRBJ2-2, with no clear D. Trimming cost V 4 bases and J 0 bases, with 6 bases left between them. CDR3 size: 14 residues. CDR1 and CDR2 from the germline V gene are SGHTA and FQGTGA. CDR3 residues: CASSWTANTGELFF. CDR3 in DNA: TGTGCCAGCAGCTGGACGGCGAACACCGGGGAGCTGTTTTTT.

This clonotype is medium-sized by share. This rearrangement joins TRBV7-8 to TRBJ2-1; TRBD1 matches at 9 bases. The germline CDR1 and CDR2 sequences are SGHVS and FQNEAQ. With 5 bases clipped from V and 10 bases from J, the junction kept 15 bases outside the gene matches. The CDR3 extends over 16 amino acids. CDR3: CASSALHRGLDYEQFF. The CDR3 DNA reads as TGTGCCAGCAGCGCCCTCCACAGGGGGCTTGACTACGAGCAGTTCTTC.

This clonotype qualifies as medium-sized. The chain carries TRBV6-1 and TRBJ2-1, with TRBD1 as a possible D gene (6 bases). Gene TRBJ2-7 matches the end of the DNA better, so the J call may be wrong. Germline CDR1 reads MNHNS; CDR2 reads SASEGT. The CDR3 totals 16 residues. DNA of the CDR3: TGTGCCAGCAGTTTGCCCGCCGGTACAGGGTGGTACGAGCAGTACTTC. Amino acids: CASSLPAGTGWYEQYF.

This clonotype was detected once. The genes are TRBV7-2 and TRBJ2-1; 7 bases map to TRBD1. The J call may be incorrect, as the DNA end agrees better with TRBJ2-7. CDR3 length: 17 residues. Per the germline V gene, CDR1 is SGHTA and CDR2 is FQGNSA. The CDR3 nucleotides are TGTGCCAGCAGCTCTGACAGGGCTGGGGCCAGGATCTACGAGCAGTACTTC. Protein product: CASSSDRAGARIYEQYF.

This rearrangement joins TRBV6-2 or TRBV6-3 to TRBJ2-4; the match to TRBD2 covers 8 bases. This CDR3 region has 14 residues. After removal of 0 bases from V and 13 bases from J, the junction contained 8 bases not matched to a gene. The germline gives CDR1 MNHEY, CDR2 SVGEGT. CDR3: CASSYSGTSGEQYF. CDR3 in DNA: TGTGCCAGCAGTTACTCGGGGACTAGTGGTGAGCAGTACTTC.

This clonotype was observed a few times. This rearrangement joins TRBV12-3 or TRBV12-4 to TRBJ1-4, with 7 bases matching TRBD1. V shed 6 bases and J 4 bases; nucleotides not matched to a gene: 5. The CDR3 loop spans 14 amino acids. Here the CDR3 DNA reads TGTGCCAGCAGCAACAGGGGTGGTAATGAAAAACTGTTTTTT. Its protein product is CASSNRGGNEKLFF.

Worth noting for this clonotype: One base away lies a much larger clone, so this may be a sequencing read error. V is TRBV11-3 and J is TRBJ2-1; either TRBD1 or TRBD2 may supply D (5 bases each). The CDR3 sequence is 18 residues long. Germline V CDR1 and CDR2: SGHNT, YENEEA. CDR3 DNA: TGTGCCAACAGCGCCACCCTCCGGGGCCGCGGTATCCCCTCGACCCAGTTCTTC. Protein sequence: CANSATLRGRGIPSTQFF.

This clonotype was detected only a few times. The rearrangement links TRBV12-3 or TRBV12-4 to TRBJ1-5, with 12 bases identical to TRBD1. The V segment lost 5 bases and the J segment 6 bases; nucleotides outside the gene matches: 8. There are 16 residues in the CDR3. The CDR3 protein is CASSPGQGAGSQPQHF. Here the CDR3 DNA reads TGTGCCAGCAGTCCGGGACAGGGGGCTGGTAGTCAGCCCCAGCATTTT.

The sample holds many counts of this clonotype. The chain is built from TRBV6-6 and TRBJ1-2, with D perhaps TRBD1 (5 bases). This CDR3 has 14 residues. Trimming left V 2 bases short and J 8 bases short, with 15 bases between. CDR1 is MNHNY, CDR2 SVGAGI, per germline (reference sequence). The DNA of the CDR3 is TGTGCCAGCAGTTACAACTCCGGGGCCGGGGGCTACACCTTC. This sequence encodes CASSYNSGAGGYTF.

The chain's CDR3 is CASSLRGLLTYEQYF. The CDR3, as DNA: TGTGCCAGCAGCTTGAGGGGGCTCCTAACCTACGAGCAGTACTTC. The rearrangement links TRBV5-6 to TRBJ2-4; TRBD1 matches at 7 bases. The assigned J gene may be wrong: the sequence end matches TRBJ2-7 better. This CDR3 spans 15 amino acids. From germline, CDR1 is SGHDT and CDR2 YYEEEE.

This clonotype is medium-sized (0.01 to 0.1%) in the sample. The CDR3 sequence is CASSHDGETQYF. CDR3 DNA: TGTGCCAGCAGTCACGATGGAGAGACCCAGTACTTC. The genes are TRBV6-1 and TRBJ2-5; D is unresolved. The V end lost 5 bases, the J end lost 4 bases, and 8 bases lay between the germline ends. The CDR3 extends over 12 amino acids. Germline V lookup: CDR1 MNHNS, CDR2 SASEGT.

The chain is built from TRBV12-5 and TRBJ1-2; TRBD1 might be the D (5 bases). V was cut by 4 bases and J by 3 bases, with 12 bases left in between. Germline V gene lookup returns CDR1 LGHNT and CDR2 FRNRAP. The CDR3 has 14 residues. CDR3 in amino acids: CASGSAGGYYGYTF. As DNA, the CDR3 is TGTGCTAGTGGTTCGGCCGGGGGTTACTATGGCTACACCTTC.

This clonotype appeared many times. The CDR3 nucleotides are TGTGCCAGCAGTGCCGGGACAGGGGGTTCTGGGGCCAACGTCCTGACTTTC. Its translation is CASSAGTGGSGANVLTF. The rearrangement joins TRBV6-1 to TRBJ2-6, with 11 bases matching TRBD1. V dropped 4 bases and J dropped 1; count of bases not matched to a gene: 3. CDR1 is MNHNS, CDR2 SASEGT, per germline. The CDR3 is 17 amino acids.